The 26 T cell receptor beta chains reported below all come from one sample, sequenced in a study of blood T cell repertoires in COVID-19 (dated by TCRdb to 2018 to 2020). Receptor amplification or capture employed the immunoSEQ multiplex PCR assay. TCRdb retrieved this table from immuneACCESS and kept in-frame rearrangements only. Not all clones are present; in checked studies, unresolved V genes account for under half, and no reason is known for the remainder. The sample table contains roughly 70,000 clones; only one count was recorded for around 90% of them. About 7% of the sample belongs to the ten largest clones. The sequenced sample was peripheral blood. These receptors were obtained from a human donor in a cohort sampled during active COVID-19.

As concerns this clone: The sample carries other DNA sequences with the same CDR3. The V and J genes are TRBV4-2 and TRBJ2-3, with 10 nucleotides matching TRBD2. The CDR3 is 16 residues long. Germline V gene lookup returns CDR1 LGHNA and CDR2 YNFKEQ. Unmatched junction bases numbered 4, after V lost 3 bases and J lost 1 base. The CDR3 is CASSQGSGGGTDTQYF. As DNA, the CDR3 is TGTGCCAGCAGCCAGGGGAGCGGGGGGGGCACAGATACGCAGTATTTT.

The sample holds one count of this clone. The V gene is TRBV5-5, the J gene TRBJ2-7, with a possible D match to TRBD1 (6 bases). The CDR3 is 17 residues long. CDR1 is SGHKS, CDR2 YYEKEE, per germline (reference sequence). V shed 0 bases and J shed 2 bases, with 18 bases lying between them. CDR3 amino acids: CASSLAGPGHLAYEQYF. In DNA form, the CDR3 reads TGTGCCAGCAGCTTGGCAGGCCCGGGACACCTCGCCTACGAGCAGTACTTC.

The rearrangement uses TRBV18 and TRBJ1-6; 11 bases are a match to TRBD1. This CDR3 is 15 amino acids long. After removal of 5 bases from V and 14 bases from J, the junction contained 11 bases not matched to a gene. Germline assignment: CDR1 KGHSH and CDR2 LQKENI. CDR3 residues: CASSSTGTGGVSLHF. For the CDR3, the DNA is TGTGCCAGCTCATCGACCGGGACAGGGGGGGTGTCCCTCCACTTT.

This chain uses TRBV19 with TRBJ1-2; TRBD1 matches 8 bases. V dropped 3 bases and J dropped 11; count of bases not matched to a gene: 11. Germline V gene sequence: CDR1 LNHDA, CDR2 SQIVND (reference sequence). The CDR3 is made up of 14 amino acids. DNA of the CDR3: TGTGCCAGTAGTATTCTCGGGGACAGGAGTCGGTACACCTTC. It specifies CASSILGDRSRYTF.

This sequence joins TRBV6-2 or TRBV6-3 and TRBJ1-5; 8 bases agree with TRBD1. Germline V lookup: CDR1 MNHEY, CDR2 SVGEGT. The CDR3 is 18 amino acids. Trimming cost V 2 bases and J 2 bases; bases outside gene matches: 11. The CDR3 coding sequence is TGTGCCAGCAGTTACGTGGACAGGGCCCCTCGTGGCAATCAGCCCCAGCATTTT. Protein product: CASSYVDRAPRGNQPQHF.

The chain carries TRBV19 and TRBJ2-5; TRBD1 agrees at 9 bases. Germline CDR1 is LNHDA and CDR2 is SQIVND (reference sequence). V lost 2 bases, J lost 7 bases, and 11 bases stayed unmatched. The length of the CDR3 is 16 residues. Here the CDR3 reads CASSISPGQGDGTQYF. CDR3 sequence (DNA): TGTGCCAGTAGTATATCTCCGGGACAGGGTGATGGGACCCAGTACTTC.

In nucleotides, the CDR3 is TGTGCCAGCAGCCCTCGCGCGGGGGGATACGAGCAGTACTTC. As protein: CASSPRAGGYEQYF. V usage is TRBV7-9 and J usage is TRBJ2-7, with 8 bases matching TRBD2. This CDR3 is 14 amino acids long. The germline gives CDR1 SEHNR, CDR2 FQNEAQ (reference sequence). The V segment lost 5 bases and the J segment 4 bases; nucleotides outside the gene matches: 7.

J is TRBJ1-2 and V is TRBV19; possible D gene TRBD1, 5 bases. V was clipped by 5 bases and J by 0 bases, with 19 bases between them. This CDR3 is 17 amino acids long. Germline CDR1 is LNHDA and CDR2 is SQIVND (reference sequence). CDR3 residues: CASSLMDKAHPNYGYTF. CDR3 DNA sequence: TGTGCCAGTAGTCTTATGGACAAGGCCCATCCTAACTATGGCTACACCTTC.

This clone is a singleton in its sample. J is TRBJ2-3 and V is TRBV5-6, with 8 bases aligning to TRBD2. In germline, CDR1 is SGHDT, CDR2 YYEEEE. V lost 4 bases to trimming and J lost 1 base; unmatched junction nucleotides: 2. CDR3 length: 14 amino acids. CDR3 region: CASSLSGGTDTQYF. DNA for the CDR3: TGTGCCAGCAGCCTTAGCGGGGGCACAGATACGCAGTATTTT.

This rearrangement joins TRBV6-5 to TRBJ2-5, with a weak D call TRBD2 (5 bases). CDR1 is MNHEY and CDR2 is SVGAGI in the germline V gene. CDR3 length equals 14 residues. With 8 bases removed from V and 5 bases from J, the gap between germline ends came to 18 bases. The CDR3 is CASAPTLGRETQYF. The CDR3, as DNA: TGTGCCAGCGCCCCCACACTAGGGCGTGAGACCCAGTACTTC.

The rearrangement uses TRBV7-2 and TRBJ2-5; 12 nucleotides align to TRBD1. Trimming removed 4 bases from V and 1 base from J; junction bases left unmatched: 1. Germline V gene data show CDR1 as SGHTA and CDR2 as FQGNSA. The CDR3 covers 15 residues. CDR3 bases: TGTGCCAGCAGCTGGGACAGGGGGCTCCAAGAGACCCAGTACTTC. This gives the protein CASSWDRGLQETQYF.

The chain couples TRBV9 to TRBJ2-5; 8 bases agree with TRBD1. The trim removed 3 bases at V and 1 base at J, leaving 5 bases unmatched. Germline V gene data show CDR1 as SGDLS and CDR2 as YYNGEE. There are 15 residues in the CDR3. This CDR3 reads CASSGAGGLQETQYF. The CDR3, as DNA: TGTGCCAGCAGCGGGGCAGGGGGCCTCCAAGAGACCCAGTACTTC.

This clone showed up just once. This chain joins TRBV19 and TRBJ1-1, with D perhaps TRBD1 (5 bases). Trimming took 3 bases from V and 0 from J, leaving 8 bases between them. The germline CDR1 and CDR2 sequences are LNHDA and SQIVND (reference sequence). The CDR3 is 14 residues long. In DNA form, the CDR3 reads TGTGCCAGTAGTATTCGGGGGATGAACACTGAAGCTTTCTTT. This codes for CASSIRGMNTEAFF.

This clone has a single count. The J gene is TRBJ2-3, the V gene TRBV6-5, with D possibly matching TRBD2 (5 bases). Germline V lookup: CDR1 MNHEY, CDR2 SVGAGI. The CDR3 is 13 amino acids. The V and J ends lost 5 bases and 2 bases respectively, with 8 bases between them. The CDR3 loop reads CASSTRDTDTQYF. The CDR3 DNA sequence: TGTGCCAGCAGTACCCGGGACACAGATACGCAGTATTTT.

The chain has TRBV19 and TRBJ2-1; 7 bases fit TRBD2. The CDR3 sequence is 13 residues long. With V trimmed by 3 bases and J by 5 bases, 1 base remained unmatched. CDR1 and CDR2 from the germline V gene are LNHDA and SQIVND (reference sequence). This chain's CDR3 is CASSIGTNNEQFF. CDR3 DNA: TGTGCCAGTAGTATTGGGACTAACAATGAGCAGTTCTTC.

J is TRBJ2-1 and V is TRBV15; tentatively, D is TRBD2 (5 bases). Trimming cost V 0 bases and J 0 bases, with 15 bases left between them. CDR1 LNHNV and CDR2 YYDKDF come from the germline V gene (reference sequence). This CDR3 contains 18 residues. The CDR3: CATSREKARLSSYNEQFF. In nucleotides, the CDR3 is TGTGCCACCAGCAGAGAGAAGGCACGACTAAGCTCCTACAATGAGCAGTTCTTC.

This clone was recorded once. The V call is TRBV7-2, the J call TRBJ1-5; 7 nucleotides agree with TRBD1. The CDR3 covers 16 residues. CDR1 is SGHTA, CDR2 FQGNSA, per germline. V shed 0 bases and J 5 bases; nucleotides not matched to a gene: 7. CDR3 residues: CASSLALRQGDQPQHF. The CDR3 DNA follows: TGTGCCAGCAGCTTAGCTTTAAGGCAGGGGGATCAGCCCCAGCATTTT.

The chain combines TRBV6-1 with TRBJ2-5, with TRBD2 identical over 8 bases. CDR3 size: 17 residues. The V and J ends lost 0 bases and 2 bases, in that order; junction bases with no gene match: 8. CDR1 and CDR2 from the germline V gene are MNHNS and SASEGT. DNA of the CDR3: TGTGCCAGCAGTGAAGCCTATCGGGGGGGGGCGCAAGAGACCCAGTACTTC. This codes for CASSEAYRGGAQETQYF.

V and J are TRBV5-4 and TRBJ2-2, with 9 positions matching TRBD1. The CDR3 is 16 amino acids. The V and J ends lost 0 bases and 4 bases, in that order; junction bases with no gene match: 4. Germline V gene lookup returns CDR1 SGHNT and CDR2 YYREEE (reference sequence). DNA of the CDR3: TGTGCCAGCAGCTTGGTCGGACAGGGGCCCACCGGGGAGCTGTTTTTT. Translated: CASSLVGQGPTGELFF.

Here the CDR3 DNA reads TGTGCCAGCAGTCCTACGGGACAGCAAGAGACCCAGTACTTC. Translated: CASSPTGQQETQYF. The chain links TRBV27 to TRBJ2-5; 7 nucleotides line up with TRBD1. CDR1 and CDR2 from the germline V gene are MNHEY and SMNVEV (reference sequence). Losses at the gene ends were 5 bases for V and 2 bases for J; bases not matched to a gene: 5. The CDR3 contains 14 residues.

The chain is built from TRBV10-3 and TRBJ2-2; 10 nucleotides line up with TRBD1. The CDR3 consists of 18 residues. Germline V lookup: CDR1 ENHRY, CDR2 SYGVKD. V shed 8 bases and J 6 bases; nucleotides not matched to a gene: 18. For the CDR3, the DNA is TGTGCCATCCGGGGTCTTCTGAAAGGACAGGGGGTCGCCGGGGAGCTGTTTTTT. This sequence encodes CAIRGLLKGQGVAGELFF.

This sequence joins TRBV24-1 and TRBJ2-3, with TRBD2 identical over 10 bases. The CDR3 spans 15 residues. V dropped 5 bases and J dropped 5; count of bases not matched to a gene: 6. The germline V gene has CDR1 KGHDR and CDR2 SFDVKD. The CDR3 sequence is CATSVASGGIDTQYF. Here the CDR3 DNA reads TGTGCCACCAGTGTAGCTAGCGGGGGAATAGATACGCAGTATTTT.

The V gene is TRBV5-4, the J gene TRBJ1-6, with 8 nucleotides matching TRBD1. This CDR3 spans 16 amino acids. The germline gives CDR1 SGHNT, CDR2 YYREEE (reference sequence). With 0 bases clipped from V and 6 bases from J, the junction kept 5 bases outside the gene matches. CDR3 loop: CASSLGQGTANSPLHF. In DNA form, the CDR3 reads TGTGCCAGCAGCTTGGGACAGGGGACAGCTAATTCACCCCTCCACTTT. The variable domain in full, completed from reference TRBV5-4 and TRBJ1-6, reads ETGVTQSPTHLIKTRGQQVTLRCSSQSGHNTVSWYQQALGQGPQFIFQYYREEENGRGNFPPRFSGLQFPNYSSELNVNALELDDSALYLCASSLGQGTANSPLHFGNGTRLTVT.

The gene calls are TRBV6-6 and TRBJ1-1; D call uncertain. Germline V gene sequence: CDR1 MNHNY, CDR2 SVGAGI (reference sequence). The CDR3 runs 14 residues. Trimming left V 2 bases short and J 4 bases short, with 11 bases between. CDR3: CASSYQKSGTEAFF. Written as DNA, the CDR3 is TGTGCCAGCAGTTACCAGAAAAGTGGCACTGAAGCTTTCTTT.

About this clone itself: At one boundary the junction diverges from the germline segment, which might be a read error. This chain's CDR3 is CASSRPSQGGETQYF. The DNA for the CDR3 is TGTGCTAGCAGCCGACCCTCACAAGGAGGAGAGACCCAGTACTTC. The rearrangement uses TRBV7-7 and TRBJ2-5; D perhaps matches TRBD2 (5 bases). In germline, CDR1 is SSHAT, CDR2 FNYEAQ (reference sequence). CDR3 length equals 15 residues.

This clone was recorded once. CDR3 bases: TGTGCCAGCAGTCCCCCCAGGGGGCATATTGAAAAACTGTTTTTT. It yields the protein CASSPPRGHIEKLFF. This chain connects TRBV25-1 to TRBJ1-4; 8 positions match TRBD1. J gave up 7 bases and V 5 bases, and 9 bases lay outside the gene matches. The CDR3 is 15 amino acids. The germline V gene encodes CDR1 MGHDK and CDR2 SYGVNS. Complete variable domain (other parts from reference TRBV25-1 and TRBJ1-4): EADIYQTPRYLVIGTGKKITLECSQTMGHDKMYWYQQDPGMELHLIHYSYGVNSTEKGDLSSESTVSRIRTEHFPLTLESARPSHTSQYLCASSPPRGHIEKLFFGSGTQLSVL.